This TCR beta chain stems from a study of OX40 agonist ivuxolimab in advanced cancers. Method: immunoSEQ multiplex PCR; TCRdb's copy keeps in-frame clones and lacks some. The repertoire includes about 37,000 clones, around 73% of them detected once, and 20% to 25% sits in the top ten. This clone was seen more than once but under ten times. V lost 1 base, J lost 10 bases, and 3 bases stayed unmatched. Germline V gene sequence: CDR1 SEHNR, CDR2 FQNEAQ (reference sequence). The CDR3 runs to 12 residues. This clonotype was sampled from an adult with an advanced solid tumor such as melanoma, head and neck, liver or kidney cancer. Sequenced here: CD4+ or CD8+ T cells sorted from blood, sampled in a trial of the OX40 agonist ivuxolimab. The rearrangement joins TRBV7-9 to TRBJ1-2, with 7 bases fitting TRBD1. CDR3 region: CASSLVTGDYTF. DNA for the CDR3: TGTGCCAGCAGCTTAGTTACAGGGGACTACACCTTC. Full variable domain (outside the CDR3, taken from reference TRBV7-9 and TRBJ1-2): DTGVSQNPRHKITKRGQNVTFRCDPISEHNRLYWYRQTLGQGPEFLTYFQNEAQLEKSRLLSDRFSAERPKGSFSTLEIQRTEQGDSAMYLCASSLVTGDYTFGSGTRLTVV.